The 12 T cell receptor beta chains below were found in one sample sequenced in a study of T cell changes during pregnancy in multiple sclerosis. Only in-frame clones appear in the TCRdb table, and some are missing; sequencing was by immunoSEQ multiplex PCR. Among some 49,000 clones listed, around nine tenths were seen once. This specimen consisted of CD4+ T cells from peripheral blood mononuclear cells, obtained in the second trimester of pregnancy. These receptors originate from a female donor in good health, enrolled as a control in a pregnancy study.

This chain uses TRBV9 with TRBJ2-3, with a tentative D call TRBD2 (6 bases). Germline lookup yields CDR1 SGDLS and CDR2 YYNGEE. V gave up 0 bases and J gave up 8 bases, with 13 bases separating them. The CDR3 loop spans 14 amino acids. The CDR3 DNA is TGTGCCAGCAGCGTAGGACTAGGTGCAGTTACGCAGTATTTT. Amino acid sequence: CASSVGLGAVTQYF.

The V gene is TRBV11-3, the J gene TRBJ1-5; D is perhaps TRBD1 (5 bases). The ends were cut back, 4 bases at V and 7 bases at J, with 11 bases in the middle. The CDR3 sequence is 13 residues long. The germline V gene has CDR1 SGHNT and CDR2 YENEEA. The CDR3 sequence is CASSSGRGQPQHF. The CDR3 coding sequence is TGTGCCAGCAGCTCTGGGAGGGGACAGCCCCAGCATTTT. Together with reference TRBV11-3 and TRBJ1-5, the CDR3 gives the full variable domain: EAGVVQSPRYKIIEKKQPVAFWCNPISGHNTLYWYLQNLGQGPELLIRYENEEAVDDSQLPKDRFSAERLKGVDSTLKIQPAELGDSAVYLCASSSGRGQPQHFGDGTRLSIL.

This rearrangement joins TRBV27 to TRBJ1-6; a weak D match, TRBD1 (6 bases). This CDR3 is 15 amino acids long. Germline CDR1 MNHEY, CDR2 SMNVEV (reference sequence). V was trimmed by 3 bases and J by 8 bases, leaving 14 bases between them. The CDR3 coding sequence is TGTGCCAGCAGTTTTTATGAGGGGGGGGATTCACCCCTCCACTTT. This sequence encodes CASSFYEGGDSPLHF.

The chain is built from TRBV30 and TRBJ1-2; 11 positions agree with TRBD1. J was trimmed by 9 bases and V by 5 bases; bases with no gene match: 8. Germline CDR1 GTSNPN, CDR2 SVGIG (reference sequence). The CDR3 sequence is 13 residues long. Here the CDR3 reads CAWLPGQGARYTF. For the CDR3, the DNA is TGTGCCTGGTTACCAGGACAGGGGGCGCGCTACACCTTC.

This clone was observed once. The gene calls are TRBV30 and TRBJ2-6, with D perhaps matching TRBD2 (5 bases). CDR1 and CDR2 (germline): GTSNPN, SVGIG (reference sequence). V lost 3 bases to trimming and J lost 1 base, with 16 bases between them. The CDR3 consists of 17 residues. The CDR3, as DNA: TGTGCCTGGAGACGGGATAAGGGAATTTCTGGGGCCAACGTCCTGACTTTC. Translated, it gives CAWRRDKGISGANVLTF.

The V gene is TRBV18, the J gene TRBJ2-3; 7 bases line up with TRBD1. J was trimmed by 0 bases and V by 4 bases; bases with no gene match: 4. The CDR3 sequence is 15 residues long. Germline V lookup: CDR1 KGHSH, CDR2 LQKENI. CDR3 amino acids: CASSRGQPSTDTQYF. The CDR3 DNA follows: TGTGCCAGCTCACGGGGACAGCCAAGCACAGATACGCAGTATTTT.

The CDR3 coding sequence is TGTGCCAGCAAGGGGGGGACCACCACAGATACGCAGTATTTT. Translating it yields CASKGGTTTDTQYF. The chain is built from TRBV2 and TRBJ2-3; maybe TRBD2 (7 bases). The CDR3 spans 14 residues. Germline V gives CDR1 SNHLY, CDR2 FYNNEI. Trimming took off 7 bases at V and 2 bases at J, with 13 bases between the two ends.

For the CDR3, the DNA is TGCGCCAGCACCCCCGGGACAGGGTTCTACAATGAGCAGTTCTTC. It is translated as CASTPGTGFYNEQFF. The rearrangement uses TRBV10-1 and TRBJ2-1; 9 bases align to TRBD1. Losses at the gene ends were 7 bases for V and 3 bases for J; bases not matched to a gene: 7. This CDR3 region has 15 residues. Germline CDR1 WNHNN, CDR2 SYGVQD (reference sequence).

The J gene is TRBJ2-5, the V gene TRBV6-5; 7 bases match TRBD2. The J call may be wrong; the DNA end is better matched by TRBJ2-7. Looked up from germline, CDR1 is MNHEY and CDR2 is SVGAGI. The CDR3 has 15 residues. The CDR3 here is CASSSPRGLSYEQYF. Written as DNA, the CDR3 is TGTGCCAGCAGTTCCCCGCGGGGACTAAGTTACGAGCAGTACTTC.

The chain is built from TRBV5-1 and TRBJ2-1; 9 nucleotides match TRBD1. CDR3 length equals 16 residues. Per the germline V gene, CDR1 is SGHRS and CDR2 is YFSETQ. The ends lost 0 bases at V and 6 bases at J; junction bases unmatched: 7. Written as DNA, the CDR3 is TGCGCCAGCAGCTTGGCCGGGACAGGGAGGATCAATGAGCAGTTCTTC. Its protein product is CASSLAGTGRINEQFF.

V gene TRBV4-3 combines with J gene TRBJ2-3; D not certain. The germline gives CDR1 LGHNA, CDR2 YSLEER. Trimming removed 0 bases from V and 3 bases from J, with 10 bases in between. The CDR3 covers 15 residues. CDR3 DNA sequence: TGCGCCAGCAGCCAAGATCGACTGGCAACAGATACGCAGTATTTT. Protein product: CASSQDRLATDTQYF.

This sequence joins TRBV11-3 and TRBJ2-1, with D perhaps matching TRBD1 (6 bases). Germline loops: CDR1 SGHNT, CDR2 YENEEA. Trimming removed 5 bases at V and 7 bases at J, with 21 bases between. The CDR3 consists of 16 residues. The CDR3 DNA sequence: TGTGCCAGCAGCCTCCACCGGACAGTAACAGGGAATGAGCAGTTCTTC. Translated, it gives CASSLHRTVTGNEQFF.